A selection of T cell receptor beta chains follows, all from one sample in a study of blood T cells in healthy people across ages. TCRdb fed the 5' RACE reads into MiXCR, producing one record per CDR3 protein. The sample has fewer than 900,000 distinct CDR3 sequences, 45% to 50% seen once. The sample consisted of blood. The receptors were sampled from a woman aged 60 to 75 in good health. The CDR3 runs from the conserved cysteine through the conserved F or W. D genes are given only for firm matches. Rows give clone size only sometimes, using once, few, many, or a class for an expanded clone.

V gene	clone size	J gene	D gene	CDR3 protein	CDR3 DNA
TRBV5-1	-	TRBJ2-7	-	CASSLAAGGAYNEQYF	TGCGCCAGCAGCTTGGCGGCCGGGGGCGCTTACAATGAGCAGTACTTC
TRBV5-1	-	TRBJ2-3	-	CASSLEQYTQYF	TGCGCCAGCAGCTTGGAACAGTATACGCAGTATTTT
TRBV12-3/TRBV12-4	few	TRBJ2-3	TRBD2	CASSVASGRAPQYF	TGTGCCAGCAGTGTTGCTAGCGGGAGGGCCCCGCAGTATTTT
TRBV20-1	few	TRBJ2-1	TRBD1	CSAPGQGHNEQFF	TGCAGTGCCCCGGGACAGGGTCACAATGAGCAGTTCTTC
TRBV14	-	TRBJ2-5	TRBD2	CASSLRASGQETQYF	TGTGCCAGCAGTTTACGTGCTAGCGGACAAGAGACCCAGTACTTC
TRBV10-3	-	TRBJ1-2	-	CAISEAPGQNYGYTF	TGTGCCATCAGTGAGGCCCCCGGGCAGAACTATGGCTACACCTTC
TRBV21-1	-	TRBJ2-1	-	CASDPAPGAGYNEQFF	TGTGCCAGCGACCCAGCTCCAGGGGCCGGCTACAATGAGCAGTTCTTC
TRBV14	-	TRBJ2-1	-	CASSQDRGALYNEQFF	TGTGCCAGCAGCCAAGACCGCGGGGCCTTATACAATGAGCAGTTCTTC
TRBV5-4	-	TRBJ2-5	-	CASSGAGTNRETQYF	TGTGCCAGCAGCGGCGCCGGGACGAACCGAGAGACCCAGTACTTC
TRBV5-1	-	TRBJ2-7	TRBD2	CAGRVSGTSYEQYF	TGCGCCGGCAGGGTCAGCGGGACCTCCTACGAGCAGTACTTC
TRBV20-1	-	TRBJ2-5	-	CSAAFSGQETQYF	TGCAGTGCTGCCTTTAGCGGCCAAGAGACCCAGTACTTC
TRBV5-1	few	TRBJ1-6	-	CASSLDYDSGINSPLHF	TGCGCCAGCAGCTTGGATTACGACTCGGGGATTAATTCACCCCTCCACTTT
TRBV20-1	-	TRBJ2-5	TRBD2	CSAPRGTSGEETQYF	TGCAGTGCTCCCCGAGGGACTAGCGGAGAAGAGACCCAGTACTTC
TRBV20-1	-	TRBJ2-5	TRBD2	CSARDPLAGGYNEQYF	TGCAGTGCTAGAGATCCCCTAGCGGGAGGGTACAATGAGCAGTACTTC
TRBV20-1	-	TRBJ2-1	-	CSARVRGRGDYNEQFF	TGCAGTGCTAGAGTCCGAGGGCGGGGAGATTACAATGAGCAGTTCTTC
TRBV6-2/TRBV6-3	-	TRBJ2-7	TRBD1	CASSYDRGVEQYF	TGTGCCAGCAGTTACGACAGGGGGGTCGAGCAGTACTTC
TRBV2	few	TRBJ2-4	-	CASISGRAENIQYF	TGTGCCAGCATTTCAGGAAGAGCGGAAAACATTCAGTACTTC
TRBV6-2/TRBV6-3	-	TRBJ1-5	-	CASSYVSGRTYSNQPQHF	TGTGCCAGCAGTTACGTTTCTGGACGGACGTATAGCAATCAGCCCCAGCATTTT
TRBV28	many	TRBJ2-1	TRBD1	CASSLSIDRGRGLSYNEQFF	TGTGCCAGCAGCCTATCAATCGACAGGGGCCGAGGATTGAGCTACAATGAGCAGTTCTTC
TRBV5-1	-	TRBJ2-5	-	CASRTGTATQETQYF	TGCGCCAGCAGGACCGGGACGGCAACCCAAGAGACCCAGTACTTC
TRBV4-3	-	TRBJ2-1	-	CASSQGFTGGKSLYNEQFF	TGCGCCAGCAGCCAAGGTTTTACTGGCGGGAAAAGCTTATACAATGAGCAGTTCTTC
TRBV7-2	-	TRBJ2-3	-	CASSLARGGVTDTQYF	TGTGCCAGCAGCTTAGCGAGAGGCGGGGTCACAGATACGCAGTATTTT
TRBV24-1	-	TRBJ2-7	-	CATSDDSSYEQYF	TGTGCCACCAGTGACGACAGCTCCTACGAGCAGTACTTC
TRBV28	-	TRBJ1-2	-	CASSWRNYGYTF	TGTGCCAGCAGCTGGAGGAACTATGGCTACACCTTC
TRBV20-1	-	TRBJ1-5	-	CSARDYRIGLNQPQHF	TGCAGTGCTAGAGATTACCGCATTGGATTGAATCAGCCCCAGCATTTT
TRBV21-1	-	TRBJ2-5	-	CASTDKGGAGGPRYGEQYF	TGTGCCAGCACCGATAAGGGGGGAGCGGGAGGTCCACGGTACGGTGAGCAGTACTTC
TRBV2	-	TRBJ2-3	TRBD2	CASSEADLREDTQYF	TGTGCCAGCAGTGAAGCCGATCTGCGGGAGGATACGCAGTATTTT
TRBV9	-	TRBJ1-6	TRBD1	CASSRGQGQGPLHF	TGTGCCAGCAGTCGGGGACAGGGGCAGGGACCCCTCCACTTT
TRBV6-2/TRBV6-3	once	TRBJ2-7	-	CASSYGPAGTKNEQYF	TGTGCCAGCAGTTACGGTCCCGCCGGGACCAAGAACGAGCAGTACTTC
TRBV20-1	-	TRBJ1-5	-	CSARYSNQPQHF	TGCAGTGCTAGGTATAGCAATCAGCCCCAGCATTTT
TRBV5-1	-	TRBJ2-3	TRBD2	CASSLGTSGRTRTDTQYF	TGCGCCAGCAGCCTCGGGACTAGCGGGAGGACTCGCACAGATACGCAGTATTTT
TRBV3-1	-	TRBJ2-3	TRBD2	CASSLEPGLAATDTQYF	TGCGCCAGCAGCCTAGAACCGGGACTAGCGGCTACAGATACGCAGTATTTT
TRBV28	few	TRBJ2-6	-	CASSASWAGANVLTF	TGTGCCAGCAGTGCTTCGTGGGCTGGGGCCAACGTCCTGACTTTC
TRBV2	once	TRBJ2-1	TRBD2	CASSEASIVGGPNEQFF	TGTGCCAGCAGTGAAGCTTCAATAGTGGGAGGGCCCAATGAGCAGTTCTTC
TRBV7-2	-	TRBJ2-7	-	CASSQGDGKGSYEQYF	TGTGCCAGCAGCCAAGGGGACGGGAAAGGATCCTACGAGCAGTACTTC
TRBV4-2	-	TRBJ2-7	-	CASSQEYAYEQYF	TGTGCCAGCAGCCAAGAGTACGCCTACGAGCAGTACTTC
TRBV28	-	TRBJ2-3	-	CASSFPLSGRADTQYF	TGTGCCAGCAGTTTTCCCCTTAGCGGAAGGGCAGATACGCAGTATTTT
TRBV20-1	few	TRBJ2-4	-	CSAQTGWNIQYF	TGCAGTGCTCAAACAGGGTGGAACATTCAGTACTTC
TRBV7-9	-	TRBJ2-7	-	CASSSSTGLYEQYF	TGTGCCAGCAGCTCGTCGACAGGCCTCTACGAGCAGTACTTC
TRBV27	few	TRBJ2-5	-	CASSWTQSETQYF	TGTGCCAGCTCATGGACTCAATCAGAGACCCAGTACTTC
TRBV27	-	TRBJ1-4	-	CASGLLPGAATNEKLFF	TGTGCCAGCGGTTTACTTCCCGGGGCAGCAACTAATGAAAAACTGTTTTTT